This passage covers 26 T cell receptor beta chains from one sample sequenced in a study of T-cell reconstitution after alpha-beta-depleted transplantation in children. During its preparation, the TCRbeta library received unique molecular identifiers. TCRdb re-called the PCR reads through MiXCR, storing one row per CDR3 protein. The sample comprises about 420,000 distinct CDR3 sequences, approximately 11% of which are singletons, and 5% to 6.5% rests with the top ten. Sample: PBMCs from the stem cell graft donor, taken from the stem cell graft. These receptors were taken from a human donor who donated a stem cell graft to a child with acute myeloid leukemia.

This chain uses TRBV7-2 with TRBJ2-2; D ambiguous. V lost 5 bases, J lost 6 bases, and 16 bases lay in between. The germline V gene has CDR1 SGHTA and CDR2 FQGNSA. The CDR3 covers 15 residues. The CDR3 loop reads CASSNDQVESGELFF. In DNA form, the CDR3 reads TGTGCCAGCAGCAACGACCAAGTAGAGTCCGGGGAGCTGTTTTTT.

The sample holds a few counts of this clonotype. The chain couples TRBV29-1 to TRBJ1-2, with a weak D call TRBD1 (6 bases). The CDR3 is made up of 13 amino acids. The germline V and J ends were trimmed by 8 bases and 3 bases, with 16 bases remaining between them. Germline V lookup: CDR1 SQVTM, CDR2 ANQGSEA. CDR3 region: CSSGGGPHYGYTF. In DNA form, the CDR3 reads TGCAGCTCTGGGGGCGGCCCGCACTATGGCTACACCTTC.

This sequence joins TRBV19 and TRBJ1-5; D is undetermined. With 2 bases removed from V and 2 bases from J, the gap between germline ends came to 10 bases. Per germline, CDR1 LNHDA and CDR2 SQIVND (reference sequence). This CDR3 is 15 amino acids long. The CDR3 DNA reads TGTGCCAGTAGTATAAGGCAGTCCGGCAATCAGCCCCAGCATTTT. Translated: CASSIRQSGNQPQHF.

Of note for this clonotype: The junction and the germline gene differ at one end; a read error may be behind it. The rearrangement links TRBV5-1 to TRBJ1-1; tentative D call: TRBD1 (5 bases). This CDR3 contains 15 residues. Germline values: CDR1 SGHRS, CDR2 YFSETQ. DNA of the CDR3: TGCGCCGGCAGCCCGACAGCCTCGGCGGGGACTGAAGCTTTCTTT. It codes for CAGSPTASAGTEAFF.

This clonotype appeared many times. The CDR3 DNA sequence: TGCGCCAGCAGCTTGGGGCTAGCAGAGAGAGAGGAGCAGTTCTTC. Amino acids: CASSLGLAEREEQFF. V usage is TRBV5-1 and J usage is TRBJ2-1; maybe TRBD2 (5 bases). Germline V CDR1 and CDR2: SGHRS, YFSETQ. V was shortened by 0 bases and J by 10 bases, with 17 bases between the two germline ends. This CDR3 is 15 amino acids long.

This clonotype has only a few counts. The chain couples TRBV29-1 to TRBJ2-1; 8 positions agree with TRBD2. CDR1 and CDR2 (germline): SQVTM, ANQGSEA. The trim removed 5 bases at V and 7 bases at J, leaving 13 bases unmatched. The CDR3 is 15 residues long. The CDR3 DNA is TGCAGCGTTCCGCCCCCCGGCGGGAGGAATAATGAGCAGTTCTTC. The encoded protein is CSVPPPGGRNNEQFF.

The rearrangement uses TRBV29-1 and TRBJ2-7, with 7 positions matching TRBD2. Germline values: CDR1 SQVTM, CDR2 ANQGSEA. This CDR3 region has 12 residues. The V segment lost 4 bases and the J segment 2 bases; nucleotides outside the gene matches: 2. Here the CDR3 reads CSVVGGAYEQYF. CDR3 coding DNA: TGCAGCGTTGTTGGGGGGGCCTACGAGCAGTACTTC.

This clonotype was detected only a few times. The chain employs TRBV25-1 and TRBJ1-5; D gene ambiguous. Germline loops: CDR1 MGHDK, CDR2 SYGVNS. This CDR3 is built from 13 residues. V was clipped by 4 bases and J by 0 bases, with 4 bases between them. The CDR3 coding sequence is TGTGCCAGCAGTGGCGTTAGCAATCAGCCCCAGCATTTT. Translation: CASSGVSNQPQHF.

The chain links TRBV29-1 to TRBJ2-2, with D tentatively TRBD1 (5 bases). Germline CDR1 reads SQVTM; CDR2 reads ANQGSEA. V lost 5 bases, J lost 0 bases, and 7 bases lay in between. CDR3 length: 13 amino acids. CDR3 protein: CSVLDTNTGELFF. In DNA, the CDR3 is TGCAGCGTTCTGGACACGAACACCGGGGAGCTGTTTTTT.

CDR3 region: CSVDRDYNEQFF. The DNA of the CDR3 is TGCAGCGTTGACAGGGACTACAATGAGCAGTTCTTC. The gene calls are TRBV29-1 and TRBJ2-1, with D possibly matching TRBD1 (5 bases). V gave up 3 bases and J gave up 3 bases, with 6 bases separating them. CDR3 size: 12 residues. Germline CDR1 reads SQVTM; CDR2 reads ANQGSEA.

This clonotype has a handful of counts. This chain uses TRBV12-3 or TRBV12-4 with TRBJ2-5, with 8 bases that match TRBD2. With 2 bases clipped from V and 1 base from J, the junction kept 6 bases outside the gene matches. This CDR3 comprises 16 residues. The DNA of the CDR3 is TGTGCCAGCAGTTTAATGGCGGGAGGTTCCCAAGAGACCCAGTACTTC. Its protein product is CASSLMAGGSQETQYF.

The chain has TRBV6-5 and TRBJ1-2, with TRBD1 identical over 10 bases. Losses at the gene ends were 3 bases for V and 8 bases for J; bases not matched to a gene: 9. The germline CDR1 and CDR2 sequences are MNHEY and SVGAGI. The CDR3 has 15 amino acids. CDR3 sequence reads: CASSYHSGTGDGYTF. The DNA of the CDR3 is TGTGCCAGCAGTTATCACTCCGGGACAGGGGACGGCTACACCTTC.

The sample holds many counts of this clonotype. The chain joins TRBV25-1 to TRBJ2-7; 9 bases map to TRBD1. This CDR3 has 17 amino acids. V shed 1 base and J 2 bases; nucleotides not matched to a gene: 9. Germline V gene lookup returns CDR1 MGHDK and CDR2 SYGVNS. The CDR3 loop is CASSESGPGQGTYEQYF. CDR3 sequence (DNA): TGTGCCAGCAGTGAATCTGGCCCGGGACAGGGAACCTACGAGCAGTACTTC.

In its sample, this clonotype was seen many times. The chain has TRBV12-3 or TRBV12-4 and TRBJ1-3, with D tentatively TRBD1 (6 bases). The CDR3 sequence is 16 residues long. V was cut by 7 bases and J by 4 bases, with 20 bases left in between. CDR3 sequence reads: CASTPRWGAYGNTIYF. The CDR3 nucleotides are TGTGCCAGCACCCCAAGGTGGGGGGCGTACGGAAACACCATATATTTT.

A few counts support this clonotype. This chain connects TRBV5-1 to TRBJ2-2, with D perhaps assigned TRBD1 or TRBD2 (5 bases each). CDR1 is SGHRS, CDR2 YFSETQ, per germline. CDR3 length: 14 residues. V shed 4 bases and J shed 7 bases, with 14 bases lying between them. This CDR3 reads CASSLRGSGGELFF. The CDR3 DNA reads TGCGCCAGCAGCCTCCGGGGCTCCGGCGGGGAGCTGTTTTTT.

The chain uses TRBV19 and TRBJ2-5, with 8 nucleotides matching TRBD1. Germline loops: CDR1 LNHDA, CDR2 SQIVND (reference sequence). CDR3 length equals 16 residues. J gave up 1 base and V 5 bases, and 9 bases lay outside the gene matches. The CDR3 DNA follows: TGTGCCAGTAGTCGTAAGACAGGGGCACTCCAAGAGACCCAGTACTTC. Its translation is CASSRKTGALQETQYF.

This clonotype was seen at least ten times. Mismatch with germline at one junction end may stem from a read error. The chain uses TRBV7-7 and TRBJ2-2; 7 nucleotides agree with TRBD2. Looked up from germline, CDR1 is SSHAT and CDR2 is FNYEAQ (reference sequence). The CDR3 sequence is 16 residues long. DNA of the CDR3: TGTGCTAGCAGCCCTCTGGGCGGGAGCATCTCCGGGGAGCTGTTTTTT. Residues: CASSPLGGSISGELFF.

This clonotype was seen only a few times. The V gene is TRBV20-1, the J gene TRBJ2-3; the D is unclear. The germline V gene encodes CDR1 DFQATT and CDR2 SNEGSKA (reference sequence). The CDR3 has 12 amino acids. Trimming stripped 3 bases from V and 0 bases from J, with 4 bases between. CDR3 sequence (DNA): TGCAGTGCTAGGGCTAGCACAGATACGCAGTATTTT. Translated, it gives CSARASTDTQYF.

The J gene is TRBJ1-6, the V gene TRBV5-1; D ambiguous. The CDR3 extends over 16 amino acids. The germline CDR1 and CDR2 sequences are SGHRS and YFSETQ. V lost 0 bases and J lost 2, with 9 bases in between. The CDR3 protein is CASSLAGRAYNSPLHF. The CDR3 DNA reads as TGCGCCAGCAGCTTGGCCGGCAGAGCCTATAATTCACCCCTCCACTTT.

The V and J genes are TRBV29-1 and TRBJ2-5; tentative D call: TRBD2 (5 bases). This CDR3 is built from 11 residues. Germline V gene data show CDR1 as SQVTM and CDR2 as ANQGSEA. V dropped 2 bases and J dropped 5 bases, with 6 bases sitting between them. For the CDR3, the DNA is TGCAGCGTTGAATCGGGGGAGACCCAGTACTTC. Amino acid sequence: CSVESGETQYF.

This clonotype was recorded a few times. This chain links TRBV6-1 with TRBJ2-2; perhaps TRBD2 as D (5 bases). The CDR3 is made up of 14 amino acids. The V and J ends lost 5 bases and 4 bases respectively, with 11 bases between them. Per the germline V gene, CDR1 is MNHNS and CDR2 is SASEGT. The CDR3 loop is CASSPRTLTGELFF. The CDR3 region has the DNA TGTGCCAGCAGTCCAAGGACTCTCACCGGGGAGCTGTTTTTT.

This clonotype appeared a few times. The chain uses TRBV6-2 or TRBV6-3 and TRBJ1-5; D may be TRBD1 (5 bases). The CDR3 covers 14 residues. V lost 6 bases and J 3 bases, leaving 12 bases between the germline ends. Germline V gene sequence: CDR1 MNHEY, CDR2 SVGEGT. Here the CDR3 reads CASSPDTTNQPQHF. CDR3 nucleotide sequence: TGTGCCAGCAGCCCGGACACGACCAATCAGCCCCAGCATTTT.

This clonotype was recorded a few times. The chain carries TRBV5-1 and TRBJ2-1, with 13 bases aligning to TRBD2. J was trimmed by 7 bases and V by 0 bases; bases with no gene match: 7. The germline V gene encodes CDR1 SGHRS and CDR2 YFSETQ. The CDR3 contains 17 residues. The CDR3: CASSLGGGLAGWNEQFF. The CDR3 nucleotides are TGCGCCAGCAGCTTGGGGGGGGGACTAGCGGGATGGAATGAGCAGTTCTTC.

The DNA of the CDR3 is TGTGCCTGGACCCCGAAGGGGGGCGTGGGCAATCAGCCCCAGCATTTT. It yields the protein CAWTPKGGVGNQPQHF. V and J are TRBV30 and TRBJ1-5, with TRBD1 as a possible D gene (6 bases). The CDR3 covers 16 residues. Trimming removed 4 bases at V and 2 bases at J, with 18 bases between. Germline lookup yields CDR1 GTSNPN and CDR2 SVGIG (reference sequence).

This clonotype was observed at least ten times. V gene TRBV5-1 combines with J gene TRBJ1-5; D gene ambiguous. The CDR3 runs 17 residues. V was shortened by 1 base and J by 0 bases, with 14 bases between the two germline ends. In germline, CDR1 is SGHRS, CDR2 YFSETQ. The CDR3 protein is CASSLSLGGASNQPQHF. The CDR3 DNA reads TGCGCCAGCAGCTTGAGTTTGGGCGGCGCTAGCAATCAGCCCCAGCATTTT.

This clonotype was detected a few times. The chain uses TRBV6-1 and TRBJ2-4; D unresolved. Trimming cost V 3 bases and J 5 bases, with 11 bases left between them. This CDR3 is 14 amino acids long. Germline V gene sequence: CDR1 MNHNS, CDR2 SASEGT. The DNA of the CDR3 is TGTGCCAGCAGTGATAGTCGGGTGGAAAACATTCAGTACTTC. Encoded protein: CASSDSRVENIQYF.